These T cell receptor beta chains were read from a single sample in a study of siplizumab effects on memory and regulatory T cells. Assay: immunoSEQ multiplex PCR; the TCRdb copy retains only in-frame clones and omits some. The sample yields some 100,000 clones, under 95% seen once. The sequencing sample was made of Tregs sorted from blood. These receptors all stem from a human donor in good health. Each CDR3 is given with its conserved first and last residue. The D gene is left open where the match is weak. The size field is filled for only some rows; it gives once, few, many or a size class.

.	.	TRBV29-1	TRBJ1-1	CSGSESGGGTEAFF	TGCAGCGGATCAGAGTCGGGGGGAGGGACTGAAGCTTTCTTT
.	.	TRBV19	TRBJ1-5	CASNWGGANQPQHF	TGTGCCAGTAATTGGGGCGGAGCGAATCAGCCCCAGCATTTT
.	.	TRBV1	TRBJ2-3	CTSSQDLGGRAPTDTQYF	TGCACCAGCAGCCAAGATCTTGGCGGGAGGGCCCCTACAGATACGCAGTATTTT
.	.	TRBV7-9	TRBJ2-7	CASSLGWRAEQYF	TGTGCCAGCAGCTTAGGATGGCGAGCGGAGCAGTACTTC
.	TRBD1	TRBV27	TRBJ1-6	CASSLWGTGVSPLHF	TGTGCCAGCAGTTTATGGGGGACAGGGGTTTCACCCCTCCACTTT
few	.	TRBV28	TRBJ2-1	CASSLQLFRGNEQFF	TGTGCCAGCAGTCTCCAACTTTTTAGGGGCAATGAGCAGTTCTTC
.	.	TRBV6-5	TRBJ2-7	CASSYFTGGATYEQYF	TGTGCCAGCAGTTACTTCACGGGGGGCGCCACCTACGAGCAGTACTTC
.	TRBD2	TRBV4-1	TRBJ2-5	CASSQVWELAGIKETQYF	TGCGCCAGCAGCCAAGTGTGGGAGCTAGCGGGGATCAAAGAGACCCAGTACTTC
.	TRBD2	TRBV9	TRBJ2-1	CASSDRLAGVPNEQFF	TGTGCCAGCAGCGATCGATTAGCGGGAGTTCCTAATGAGCAGTTCTTC
.	.	TRBV6-1	TRBJ2-7	CASTSVTAYEQYF	TGTGCCAGCACGTCGGTAACAGCCTACGAGCAGTACTTC
.	.	TRBV7-2	TRBJ1-3	CASSSGSAVSGNTIYF	TGTGCCAGCAGCTCCGGTTCGGCAGTCTCTGGAAACACCATATATTTT
.	.	TRBV10-1	TRBJ2-1	CASSKGPSYNEQFF	TGCGCCAGCAGTAAAGGGCCCTCGTACAATGAGCAGTTCTTC
once	TRBD2	TRBV30	TRBJ2-7	CAWNVGGREQYF	TGTGCCTGGAACGTCGGCGGGAGGGAGCAGTACTTC
.	TRBD2	TRBV28	TRBJ2-3	CASSSLTSGTDTQYF	TGTGCCAGCAGTTCCCTGACTAGCGGCACAGATACGCAGTATTTT
.	TRBD2	TRBV5-1	TRBJ2-5	CASSSTSGSSETQYF	TGCGCCAGCAGCTCGACTAGCGGGAGTTCCGAGACCCAGTACTTC
.	.	TRBV25-1	TRBJ2-7	CASSEITGTYEQYF	TGTGCCAGCAGTGAGATCACAGGGACCTACGAGCAGTACTTC
.	TRBD1	TRBV18	TRBJ1-1	CASSLGTGRNTEAFF	TGTGCCAGCTCACTCGGGACAGGGAGGAACACTGAAGCTTTCTTT
.	TRBD1	TRBV5-1	TRBJ2-7	CASSSGTTGTEQYF	TGCGCCAGCAGCTCAGGGACGACAGGGACCGAGCAGTACTTC
.	.	TRBV19	TRBJ2-7	CASSSENPTGRSFYEQYF	TGTGCCAGTAGTAGCGAAAACCCGACAGGCCGGTCATTCTACGAGCAGTACTTC
.	TRBD1	TRBV19	TRBJ1-2	CASSMLTGRTYGYTF	TGTGCCAGTAGTATGTTGACAGGGAGGACCTATGGCTACACCTTC
.	.	TRBV14	TRBJ2-1	CASSQDFWDNEQFF	TGTGCCAGCAGCCAAGATTTCTGGGACAATGAGCAGTTCTTC
.	TRBD1	TRBV28	TRBJ2-5	CASSGPDRAETQYF	TGTGCCAGCAGCGGCCCGGACAGGGCAGAGACCCAGTACTTC
.	.	TRBV18	TRBJ1-4	CASSPPSTGIGGEKLFF	TGTGCCAGCTCACCACCGAGCACGGGGATCGGAGGTGAAAAACTGTTTTTT
once	TRBD2	TRBV10-3	TRBJ2-3	CASRGLAGADTQYF	TGTGCCTCCAGGGGACTAGCGGGAGCAGATACGCAGTATTTT
.	.	TRBV15	TRBJ2-5	CATSRAAPPKTQYF	TGTGCCACCAGCAGAGCGGCGCCCCCTAAGACCCAGTACTTC
.	.	TRBV28	TRBJ1-5	CASSEIEGRRHRFSNQPQHF	TGTGCCAGCAGTGAGATAGAGGGTAGGCGCCATAGATTCAGCAATCAGCCCCAGCATTTT
.	.	TRBV6-5	TRBJ1-2	CASSKTAYYGYTF	TGTGCCAGCAGCAAGACAGCCTACTATGGCTACACCTTC
once	TRBD1	TRBV2	TRBJ2-7	CASSGGQGGPYEQYF	TGTGCCAGCAGTGGGGGACAGGGGGGACCCTACGAGCAGTACTTC
.	.	TRBV21-1	TRBJ1-3	CASSKVRGVTIYF	TGTGCCAGCAGCAAAGTCAGGGGGGTTACCATATATTTT
.	TRBD2	TRBV2	TRBJ2-5	CASSVGRAWETQYF	TGTGCCAGCAGTGTTGGGAGGGCCTGGGAGACCCAGTACTTC
.	TRBD2	TRBV7-3	TRBJ2-1	CASSFGTSGNNEQFF	TGTGCCAGCAGCTTCGGGACTAGCGGCAACAATGAGCAGTTCTTC
.	.	TRBV11-3	TRBJ2-5	CASSSSRPGTKETQYF	TGTGCCAGCAGCTCATCCCGGCCGGGAACCAAGGAGACCCAGTACTTC
once	.	TRBV10-3	TRBJ2-7	CAASPDSTLYEQYF	TGTGCCGCCTCACCGGACTCAACCCTCTACGAGCAGTACTTC
.	TRBD1	TRBV5-1	TRBJ1-6	CASSVGTGGDSPLHF	TGCGCCAGCAGCGTAGGGACAGGGGGCGATTCACCCCTCCACTTT
.	TRBD1	TRBV2	TRBJ1-1	CASNQGGQYTEAFF	TGTGCCAGCAACCAAGGGGGACAGTACACTGAAGCTTTCTTT
.	TRBD1	TRBV10-1	TRBJ1-1	CASSESGQDTEAFF	TGCGCCAGCAGTGAGTCGGGACAGGACACTGAAGCTTTCTTT
.	.	TRBV19	TRBJ2-4	CASSAQGSKNIQYF	TGTGCCAGTAGTGCCCAGGGTTCCAAAAACATTCAGTACTTC
few	.	TRBV19	TRBJ1-5	CASSRLAYSNQPQHF	TGTGCCAGTAGTCGTTTGGCGTATAGCAATCAGCCCCAGCATTTT
.	.	TRBV19	TRBJ2-7	CASSISGRSYEQYF	TGTGCCAGTAGTATCAGCGGGCGCTCCTACGAGCAGTACTTC
.	.	TRBV7-2	TRBJ1-6	CASSLALGGLVGDSPLHF	TGTGCCAGCAGCTTAGCCTTGGGCGGCCTCGTCGGGGATTCACCCCTCCACTTT
once	.	TRBV21-1	TRBJ2-5	CATHALKIAGDQETQYF	TGTGCCACCCATGCCCTCAAGATAGCGGGGGATCAAGAGACCCAGTACTTC
.	.	TRBV7-2	TRBJ2-1	CASSSKYDWGRFF	TGTGCCAGCAGCTCAAAGTACGACTGGGGACGGTTCTTC
once	TRBD1	TRBV5-1	TRBJ2-3	CASSDDRAVADTQYF	TGCGCCAGCAGCGACGACAGGGCCGTCGCAGATACGCAGTATTTT
.	.	TRBV18	TRBJ2-5	CASSAGETQYF	TGTGCCAGCTCAGCGGGGGAGACCCAGTACTTC
.	TRBD1	TRBV29-1	TRBJ2-7	CSVGTGGAYEQYF	TGCAGCGTTGGGACAGGGGGGGCCTACGAGCAGTACTTC
.	TRBD1	TRBV19	TRBJ1-5	CASRTQGAGGNQPQHF	TGTGCCAGTAGGACACAGGGGGCTGGGGGCAATCAGCCCCAGCATTTT
.	TRBD1	TRBV10-3	TRBJ2-1	CAISDRDRGLNNEQFF	TGTGCCATCAGTGACCGCGACAGGGGGTTGAACAATGAGCAGTTCTTC
.	.	TRBV6-1	TRBJ2-2	CASSGVPRGELFF	TGTGCCAGCAGTGGGGTCCCCAGGGGGGAGCTGTTTTTT
.	.	TRBV30	TRBJ2-1	CAWSGTYNEQFF	TGTGCCTGGAGCGGGACCTACAATGAGCAGTTCTTC
once	.	TRBV30	TRBJ1-2	CAWSVGVYGYTF	TGTGCCTGGAGTGTAGGGGTATATGGCTACACCTTC
.	.	TRBV18	TRBJ1-2	CASSQATVANYGYTF	TGTGCCAGCTCACAAGCGACAGTAGCTAACTATGGCTACACCTTC
.	TRBD2	TRBV28	TRBJ2-3	CASRDPGLVATQYF	TGTGCCAGCAGGGATCCGGGACTAGTTGCTACGCAGTATTTT
.	.	TRBV5-4	TRBJ2-3	CASSLMREEDTQYF	TGTGCCAGCAGCTTGATGAGGGAGGAAGATACGCAGTATTTT
.	TRBD1	TRBV5-1	TRBJ2-5	CASSLGQGGETQYF	TGCGCCAGCAGCTTGGGACAGGGTGGAGAGACCCAGTACTTC
.	.	TRBV28	TRBJ1-4	CASRSLGLGNEKLFF	TGTGCCAGCAGGTCCCTGGGGCTAGGTAATGAAAAACTGTTTTTT
.	TRBD2	TRBV7-6	TRBJ2-7	CASSLGASGISYEQYF	TGTGCCAGCAGCTTAGGGGCTAGCGGGATATCCTACGAGCAGTACTTC
.	.	TRBV7-8	TRBJ1-1	CASSLGANTEAFF	TGTGCCAGCAGCTTAGGGGCAAACACTGAAGCTTTCTTT
.	.	TRBV6-5	TRBJ1-5	CASSYSRDRSQHF	TGTGCCAGCAGTTATTCCAGGGATCGGTCCCAGCATTTT
.	TRBD1	TRBV19	TRBJ2-7	CASSTGQGFEQYF	TGTGCCAGTAGTACGGGACAGGGGTTCGAGCAGTACTTC
.	.	TRBV11-2	TRBJ2-1	CASSLKPGRWGNEQFF	TGTGCCAGCAGCTTGAAACCGGGACGTTGGGGGAATGAGCAGTTCTTC